The 27 T cell receptor beta chains in this list originate from one sample, sequenced in a study of early T cells in non-severe SARS-CoV-2 infection. TCRdb ran MiXCR on the 5' RACE reads and lists one entry per CDR3 protein. This sample has more than 65,000 distinct CDR3 sequences, with about 12% found just once. Sequences were obtained from whole blood. These receptors originate from an adult who was a healthcare worker with PCR-confirmed SARS-CoV-2 infection or an uninfected control (not recorded which).

This clonotype was picked up many times. This rearrangement joins TRBV5-4 to TRBJ2-4, with a weak D call TRBD2 (6 bases). The germline V gene has CDR1 SGHNT and CDR2 YYREEE (reference sequence). The CDR3 length is 15 residues. With 3 bases removed from V and 5 bases from J, the gap between germline ends came to 15 bases. The CDR3 is CASSWWGDSENIQYF. The CDR3 bases are TGTGCCAGCAGCTGGTGGGGGGACTCCGAAAACATTCAGTACTTC.

The J gene is TRBJ1-1, the V gene TRBV10-3; D is unresolved. Germline loops: CDR1 ENHRY, CDR2 SYGVKD. V shed 0 bases and J shed 2 bases, with 7 bases lying between them. This CDR3 has 14 residues. In DNA form, the CDR3 reads TGTGCCATCAGTGAGTCTTGGAGAAACACTGAAGCTTTCTTT. Translated, it gives CAISESWRNTEAFF.

This clonotype was recorded at least ten times. The chain links TRBV12-5 to TRBJ1-1; perhaps TRBD1 as D (6 bases). In germline, CDR1 is LGHNT, CDR2 FRNRAP. With 7 bases removed from V and 2 bases from J, the gap between germline ends came to 14 bases. This CDR3 contains 14 residues. The CDR3 loop reads CASATEQGNTEAFF. CDR3 DNA: TGTGCTAGTGCCACAGAACAGGGCAACACTGAAGCTTTCTTT.

This clonotype was detected ten times or more. The V gene is TRBV2, the J gene TRBJ1-5, with 7 bases lining up with TRBD1. Germline assignment: CDR1 SNHLY and CDR2 FYNNEI. This CDR3 is 14 amino acids long. The ends lost 6 bases at V and 6 bases at J; junction bases unmatched: 8. This chain's CDR3 is CASSAGQWSQPQHF. CDR3 coding DNA: TGTGCCAGCAGCGCGGGACAGTGGTCTCAGCCCCAGCATTTT.

This clonotype occurred many times. This chain links TRBV18 with TRBJ1-2; 7 bases fit TRBD1. Looked up from germline, CDR1 is KGHSH and CDR2 is LQKENI. With V trimmed by 3 bases and J by 4 bases, 5 bases remained unmatched. The CDR3 consists of 14 residues. CDR3 DNA sequence: TGTGCCAGCTCACCGGACAGGTCAGGCTATGGCTACACCTTC. It specifies CASSPDRSGYGYTF. The variable domain in full, completed from reference TRBV18 and TRBJ1-2, reads NAGVMQNPRHLVRRRGQEARLRCSPMKGHSHVYWYRQLPEEGLKFMVYLQKENIIDESGMPKERFSAEFPKEGPSILRIQQVVRGDSAAYFCASSPDRSGYGYTFGSGTRLTVV.

This chain links TRBV28 with TRBJ1-1; D may be TRBD1 (5 bases). CDR1 MDHEN and CDR2 SYDVKM come from the germline V gene. There are 12 residues in the CDR3. Trimming removed 7 bases from V and 3 bases from J, with 9 bases in between. This CDR3 reads CASTMTDTEAFF. The CDR3 DNA sequence: TGTGCCAGCACCATGACAGACACTGAAGCTTTCTTT.

At least ten counts were recorded for this clonotype. The chain combines TRBV19 with TRBJ2-6, with D tentatively TRBD1 (5 bases). Germline-derived CDR1 and CDR2 are LNHDA and SQIVND (reference sequence). CDR3 length: 15 residues. The V end was cut by 5 bases, the J end by 0 bases, with 8 bases between. For the CDR3, the DNA is TGTGCCAGTAGTTCCCAGGGCTCTGGGGCCAACGTCCTGACTTTC. It encodes CASSSQGSGANVLTF. The complete variable domain, with remaining parts taken from reference TRBV19 and TRBJ2-6, reads DGGITQSPKYLFRKEGQNVTLSCEQNLNHDAMYWYRQDPGQGLRLIYYSQIVNDFQKGDIAEGYSVSREKKESFPLTVTSAQKNPTAFYLCASSSQGSGANVLTFGAGSRLTVL.

A remark on this clonotype: Relative to the germline gene, one junction end is altered; a read error may explain this. V gene TRBV25-1 combines with J gene TRBJ2-7; TRBD1 is a possible D gene (6 bases). CDR3 length: 14 residues. CDR1 and CDR2 from the germline V gene are MGHDK and SYGVNS. CDR3 bases: TGTGCCAGCAGTGAACCTCAGGGGACCTACGTGCAGTACTTC. The encoded protein is CASSEPQGTYVQYF.

V is TRBV2 and J is TRBJ1-6, with D uncertain. Germline lookup yields CDR1 SNHLY and CDR2 FYNNEI. With 2 bases removed from V and 5 bases from J, the gap between germline ends came to 10 bases. This CDR3 spans 15 amino acids. CDR3 residues: CASSEHHGNNSPLHF. The CDR3, as DNA: TGTGCCAGCAGTGAACACCACGGCAATAATTCACCCCTCCACTTT.

Ten or more counts support this clonotype. The rearrangement uses TRBV28 and TRBJ2-3; D ambiguous. CDR1 MDHEN and CDR2 SYDVKM come from the germline V gene. The CDR3 is 13 residues long. V dropped 2 bases and J dropped 6 bases, with 9 bases sitting between them. The CDR3 sequence is CASSLAPSDTQYF. The CDR3 nucleotides read TGTGCCAGCAGTTTAGCCCCCTCGGATACGCAGTATTTT.

This clonotype was recorded at least ten times. This sequence joins TRBV4-3 and TRBJ2-4; 8 nucleotides agree with TRBD1. The CDR3 sequence is 14 residues long. With 0 bases clipped from V and 5 bases from J, the junction kept 0 bases outside the gene matches. The germline V gene has CDR1 LGHNA and CDR2 YSLEER. CDR3 region: CASSQDRGQNIQYF. The CDR3 DNA sequence: TGCGCCAGCAGCCAAGACAGGGGGCAAAACATTCAGTACTTC.

There are many counts of this clonotype. The chain has TRBV30 and TRBJ2-3; D possibly uses TRBD1 or TRBD2 (5 bases each). The CDR3 is made up of 15 amino acids. V was clipped by 1 base and J by 6 bases, with 17 bases between them. Germline CDR1 GTSNPN, CDR2 SVGIG (reference sequence). CDR3 sequence reads: CAWSDRDATGDTQYF. CDR3 coding DNA: TGTGCCTGGAGTGACCGGGACGCAACGGGGGATACGCAGTATTTT. Full variable domain (remainder filled in from reference TRBV30 and TRBJ2-3): SQTIHQWPATLVQPVGSPLSLECTVEGTSNPNLYWYRQAAGRGLQLLFYSVGIGQISSEVPQNLSASRPQDRQFILSSKKLLLSDSGFYLCAWSDRDATGDTQYFGPGTRLTVL.

This chain joins TRBV29-1 and TRBJ2-1; D perhaps matches TRBD1 (5 bases). Trimming took 5 bases from V and 2 from J, leaving 13 bases between them. CDR3 size: 14 residues. Germline CDR1 and CDR2: SQVTM and ANQGSEA. The DNA of the CDR3 is TGCAGCGTTCGAACAGGCAGCGCCTACAATGAGCAGTTCTTC. Protein sequence: CSVRTGSAYNEQFF.

This clonotype was seen repeatedly, ten times or more. This chain joins TRBV24-1 and TRBJ2-1, with D maybe TRBD2 (6 bases). V was pared by 12 bases and J by 0 bases, with 17 bases between. Germline V CDR1 and CDR2: KGHDR, SFDVKD. This CDR3 comprises 15 residues. The CDR3 spells CAAQDYPSSYNEQFF. The CDR3 DNA sequence: TGTGCCGCACAGGACTACCCAAGCTCCTACAATGAGCAGTTCTTC.

There are many counts of this clonotype. The genes are TRBV4-1 and TRBJ1-1; the D is unclear. The germline V and J ends were trimmed by 1 base and 2 bases, with 11 bases remaining between them. The CDR3 covers 15 residues. CDR1 MGHRA and CDR2 YSYEKL come from the germline V gene. The CDR3 loop is CASSQAGDPNTEAFF. The CDR3 coding sequence is TGCGCCAGCAGCCAAGCTGGAGACCCTAACACTGAAGCTTTCTTT.

This clonotype was observed a handful of times. This sequence joins TRBV7-8 and TRBJ2-3, with TRBD2 as a possible D gene (6 bases). Trimming took off 5 bases at V and 2 bases at J, with 11 bases between the two ends. From germline, CDR1 is SGHVS and CDR2 FQNEAQ. The CDR3 is 14 amino acids. The CDR3 loop is CASSRASVTDTQYF. The CDR3 coding sequence is TGTGCCAGCAGCCGAGCTAGCGTCACAGATACGCAGTATTTT.

This clonotype was recorded many times. The V call is TRBV20-1, the J call TRBJ2-7; 11 bases line up with TRBD1. Per germline, CDR1 DFQATT and CDR2 SNEGSKA (reference sequence). This CDR3 contains 13 residues. V was pared by 5 bases and J by 2 bases, with 2 bases of the junction left unmatched. The CDR3 region has the DNA TGCAGTGCTTTGGGACAGGGGGCCTACGAGCAGTACTTC. The encoded protein is CSALGQGAYEQYF.

Many counts were recorded for this clonotype. This rearrangement joins TRBV7-9 to TRBJ2-7, with D uncertain. This CDR3 is 14 amino acids long. V was cut by 1 base and J by 4 bases, with 11 bases left in between. Germline V gene lookup returns CDR1 SEHNR and CDR2 FQNEAQ (reference sequence). CDR3 in amino acids: CASSLDSEKYEQYF. Written as DNA, the CDR3 is TGTGCCAGCAGCTTAGATTCGGAGAAGTACGAGCAGTACTTC.

This clonotype has at least ten counts. V is TRBV7-2 and J is TRBJ2-5, with D perhaps matching TRBD2 (6 bases). Germline CDR1 SGHTA, CDR2 FQGNSA. CDR3 length equals 11 residues. V lost 8 bases, J lost 5 bases, and 9 bases lay in between. The CDR3 reads CASREYETQYF. Written as DNA, the CDR3 is TGTGCCAGCCGGGAGTACGAGACCCAGTACTTC.

This clonotype appeared many times. This chain joins TRBV19 and TRBJ2-7, with 12 positions matching TRBD1. CDR1 LNHDA and CDR2 SQIVND come from the germline V gene (reference sequence). The V segment lost 4 bases and the J segment 9 bases; nucleotides outside the gene matches: 4. The CDR3 has 13 residues. Here the CDR3 DNA reads TGTGCCAGTAGTAACCGGGACAGGGGGCGGCAGTACTTC. Protein sequence: CASSNRDRGRQYF.

V usage is TRBV6-2 or TRBV6-3 and J usage is TRBJ2-7; 10 bases map to TRBD2. Germline assignment: CDR1 MNHEY and CDR2 SVGEGT. The CDR3 is 15 amino acids. V shed 6 bases, J shed 4 bases, and the junction held 9 bases outside the gene matches. In DNA form, the CDR3 reads TGTGCCAGCAGGCCGCTAGCGGGAGTCGAATACGAGCAGTACTTC. It yields the protein CASRPLAGVEYEQYF.

The gene calls are TRBV10-3 and TRBJ1-1; no definite D call. This CDR3 is built from 16 residues. The germline CDR1 and CDR2 sequences are ENHRY and SYGVKD. V gave up 0 bases and J gave up 3 bases, with 14 bases separating them. This chain's CDR3 is CAISESALPGDTEAFF. As DNA, the CDR3 is TGTGCCATCAGTGAGTCGGCCCTCCCTGGGGACACTGAAGCTTTCTTT.

The rearrangement joins TRBV7-2 to TRBJ2-7; D is unresolved. Looked up from germline, CDR1 is SGHTA and CDR2 is FQGNSA. This CDR3 comprises 13 residues. V was pared by 1 base and J by 2 bases, with 6 bases between. CDR3 in DNA: TGTGCCAGCAGCTTAGAGGCAGCCTACGAGCAGTACTTC. Translation: CASSLEAAYEQYF. Combining the CDR3 with reference TRBV7-2 and TRBJ2-7 gives the whole variable domain GAGVSQSPSNKVTEKGKDVELRCDPISGHTALYWYRQSLGQGLEFLIYFQGNSAPDKSGLPSDRFSAERTGGSVSTLTIQRTQQEDSAVYLCASSLEAAYEQYFGPGTRLTVT.

The V gene is TRBV12-3 or TRBV12-4, the J gene TRBJ2-5; 7 positions match TRBD1. The CDR3 consists of 16 residues. V was pared by 6 bases and J by 0 bases, with 10 bases of the junction left unmatched. The CDR3 loop is CASRSTGEWYQETQYF. For the CDR3, the DNA is TGTGCCAGCAGATCTACAGGGGAATGGTACCAAGAGACCCAGTACTTC.

This clonotype showed up many times. This chain uses TRBV12-3 or TRBV12-4 with TRBJ2-7, with a weak D call TRBD1 (6 bases). The CDR3 runs to 13 residues. V lost 6 bases and J lost 4, with 13 bases in between. CDR3 protein: CASSQDSSYEQYF. Here the CDR3 DNA reads TGTGCCAGCAGCCAGGACAGCTCTTACGAGCAGTACTTC.

This clonotype was detected ten times or more. The chain is built from TRBV18 and TRBJ2-7; 10 bases fit TRBD2. Trimming took 0 bases from V and 2 from J; bases not matched to a gene: 4. The CDR3 totals 16 residues. CDR1 and CDR2 from the germline V gene are KGHSH and LQKENI. CDR3 residues: CASSPPASGSPYEQYF. CDR3 bases: TGTGCCAGCTCACCACCGGCTAGCGGGAGCCCCTACGAGCAGTACTTC.

This clonotype was found many times. One end of the junction varies from germline; a read error may be responsible. This rearrangement joins TRBV14 to TRBJ2-7; TRBD2 is a possible D gene (7 bases). Germline CDR1 SGHDN, CDR2 FVKESK. The CDR3 runs to 15 residues. CDR3 nucleotide sequence: TGTGCCAGCAGCCAAGATGCGGGGGCCTCCCACGAGCAGTACTTC. Amino acids: CASSQDAGASHEQYF.